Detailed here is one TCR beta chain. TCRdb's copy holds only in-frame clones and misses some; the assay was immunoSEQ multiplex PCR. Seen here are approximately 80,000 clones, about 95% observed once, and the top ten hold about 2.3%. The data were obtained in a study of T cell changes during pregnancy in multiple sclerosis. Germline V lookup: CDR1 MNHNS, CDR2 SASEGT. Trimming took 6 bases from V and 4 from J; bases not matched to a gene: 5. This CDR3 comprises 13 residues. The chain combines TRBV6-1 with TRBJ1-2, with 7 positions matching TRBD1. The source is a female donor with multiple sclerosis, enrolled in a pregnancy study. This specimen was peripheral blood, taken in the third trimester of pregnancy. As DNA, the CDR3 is TGTGCCAGCAGAGGGACAGACCTCTATGGCTACACCTTC. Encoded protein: CASRGTDLYGYTF.